Listed below are T cell receptor beta chains from one sample, sequenced in a study of blood T cell repertoires in COVID-19. The repertoire was sequenced with immunoSEQ multiplex PCR; TCRdb's copy has only in-frame clones and lacks some. The sample lists about 480,000 clones, 89% occurring once. The material sequenced was peripheral blood. The receptors were gathered from a man between 18 and 29 years old with COVID-19, enrolled during active disease. Each CDR3 is given with its conserved first and last residue. A D gene is named only where the DNA matches it firmly.

V gene	J gene	D gene	CDR3 DNA	CDR3 protein
TRBV25-1	TRBJ2-7	NA	TGTGCCAGCAGTGACGATACAGGGAACTACTACGAGCAGTACTTC	CASSDDTGNYYEQYF
TRBV11-1	TRBJ2-1	TRBD2	TGTGCCAGCAGCTCAACAGAGCGGGAGGCCCTCGATGAGCAGTTCTTC	CASSSTEREALDEQFF
TRBV5-4	TRBJ2-3	NA	TGTGCCAGCAGCTTGTCCTGGGGGGTCACAGATACGCAGTATTTT	CASSLSWGVTDTQYF
TRBV7-2	TRBJ2-3	NA	TGTGCCACCAAGGGGGGGCGGAGCACAGATACGCAGTATTTT	CATKGGRSTDTQYF
TRBV6-5	TRBJ2-7	NA	TGTGCCAGCAAGGGAGCCTCCTACGAGCAGTACTTC	CASKGASYEQYF
TRBV11-3	TRBJ2-7	NA	TGTGCCAGCAGCCCCTTTCGAACTAAGGCCTACGAGCAGTACTTC	CASSPFRTKAYEQYF
TRBV18	TRBJ1-4	TRBD1	TGTGCCAGCTCACCTTACCGGGACAGGGGGTATGAAAAACTGTTTTTT	CASSPYRDRGYEKLFF
TRBV6-1	TRBJ1-1	NA	TGTGCCAGCAGTGAAGACAGCCCACGAGCTTTCTTT	CASSEDSPRAFF
TRBV2	TRBJ2-7	NA	TGTGCCAGCAGTGTGGGGCACTCCTACGAGCAGTACTTC	CASSVGHSYEQYF
TRBV5-5	TRBJ2-2	TRBD1	TGTGCCAGCAGCGCAGGACAGGGTAACGATCTAAACACCGGGGAGCTGTTTTTT	CASSAGQGNDLNTGELFF
TRBV9	TRBJ1-1	TRBD1	TGTGCCAGCAGCGAGGAGGACAGGGGGCTTTGGGGCACTGAAGCTTTCTTT	CASSEEDRGLWGTEAFF
TRBV4-2	TRBJ1-3	NA	TGTGCCAGCAACCTCGACCGAGGCTCTGGAAACACCATATATTTT	CASNLDRGSGNTIYF
TRBV19	TRBJ2-5	TRBD2	TGTGCCAGTAGTTTTTCGGCGGGGGGACAAGAGACCCAGTACTTC	CASSFSAGGQETQYF
TRBV3-1/TRBV3-2	TRBJ2-7	NA	TGTGCCAGCCAATACCGGGACAAGTCCTACGAGCAGTACTTC	CASQYRDKSYEQYF
TRBV6-5	TRBJ1-4	NA	TGTGCCAGCAGCCGACGGGCAACTAATGAAAAACTGTTTTTT	CASSRRATNEKLFF
TRBV15	TRBJ2-4	TRBD1	TGTGCCACCAGCAGAGATTCCCCCACAGGGGCCGGAGGCAAAAACATTCAGTACTTC	CATSRDSPTGAGGKNIQYF